The source of this T cell receptor (beta chain) is a study of blood T cell repertoires in COVID-19. About the study: The United States, Italy and Spain provided the acute and convalescent COVID-19 samples. In each case, the material was cDNA or gDNA derived from T cells, B-cell-depleted T cells, or PBMCs.

In the authors' workflow: Nucleated cell number was recorded as an estimate derived from reference gene primer amplification. TCRdb's table, derived via immunoSEQ multiplex PCR, lists solely in-frame clones and lacks some. V, J and clone size are taken as reported in that table, and D and trimming were inferred from the DNA itself. The sample has tens of thousands of clones; 83% are singletons. The sample taken for sequencing was peripheral blood. The clonotype originates from a woman of 80 years or more with acute or convalescent COVID-19.

The CDR3 DNA is TGTGCCAACCGGACAGGGACGCCCACAGATACGCAGTATTTT. Its translation: CANRTGTPTDTQYF. J is TRBJ2-3 and V is TRBV21-1; the DNA was not used to check the table's D call, TRBD1. TRBV21-1 has pseudogene status. The CDR3 totals 14 residues.